There are a few counts of the clone carrying this T cell receptor (beta chain). The antigen is not known. 5'RACE, which relied on constant-segment primers, yielded TCR alpha and TCR beta cDNA libraries carrying sample barcodes and UMIs. MiXCR, applied by TCRdb to the 5' RACE reads, yields one record per CDR3 protein. The sample records 92,000 or so distinct CDR3 sequences, roughly 16% being singletons. This specimen belongs to a study of T-cell memory formation after mild COVID-19. Study outcomes and limitations: Contracting CD4+ clones sat mainly in CM and EM; CD8+ in EMRA.

V lost 2 bases, J lost 1 base, and 3 bases stayed unmatched. Germline loops: CDR1 LGHNT, CDR2 FRNRAP. The CDR3 extends over 16 amino acids. The chain couples TRBV12-5 to TRBJ2-1, with TRBD2 matching over 9 bases. Input material: PBMCs or a T cell subset sorted from them (not recorded which). The source is a man younger than 35 who had mild COVID-19 (a few samples of this study predate the infection). Cell type and time point are not known. The DNA for the CDR3 is TGTGCTAGTGGTTTGTGGCTAGCGGGGTCCTACAATGAGCAGTTCTTC. Translation: CASGLWLAGSYNEQFF.